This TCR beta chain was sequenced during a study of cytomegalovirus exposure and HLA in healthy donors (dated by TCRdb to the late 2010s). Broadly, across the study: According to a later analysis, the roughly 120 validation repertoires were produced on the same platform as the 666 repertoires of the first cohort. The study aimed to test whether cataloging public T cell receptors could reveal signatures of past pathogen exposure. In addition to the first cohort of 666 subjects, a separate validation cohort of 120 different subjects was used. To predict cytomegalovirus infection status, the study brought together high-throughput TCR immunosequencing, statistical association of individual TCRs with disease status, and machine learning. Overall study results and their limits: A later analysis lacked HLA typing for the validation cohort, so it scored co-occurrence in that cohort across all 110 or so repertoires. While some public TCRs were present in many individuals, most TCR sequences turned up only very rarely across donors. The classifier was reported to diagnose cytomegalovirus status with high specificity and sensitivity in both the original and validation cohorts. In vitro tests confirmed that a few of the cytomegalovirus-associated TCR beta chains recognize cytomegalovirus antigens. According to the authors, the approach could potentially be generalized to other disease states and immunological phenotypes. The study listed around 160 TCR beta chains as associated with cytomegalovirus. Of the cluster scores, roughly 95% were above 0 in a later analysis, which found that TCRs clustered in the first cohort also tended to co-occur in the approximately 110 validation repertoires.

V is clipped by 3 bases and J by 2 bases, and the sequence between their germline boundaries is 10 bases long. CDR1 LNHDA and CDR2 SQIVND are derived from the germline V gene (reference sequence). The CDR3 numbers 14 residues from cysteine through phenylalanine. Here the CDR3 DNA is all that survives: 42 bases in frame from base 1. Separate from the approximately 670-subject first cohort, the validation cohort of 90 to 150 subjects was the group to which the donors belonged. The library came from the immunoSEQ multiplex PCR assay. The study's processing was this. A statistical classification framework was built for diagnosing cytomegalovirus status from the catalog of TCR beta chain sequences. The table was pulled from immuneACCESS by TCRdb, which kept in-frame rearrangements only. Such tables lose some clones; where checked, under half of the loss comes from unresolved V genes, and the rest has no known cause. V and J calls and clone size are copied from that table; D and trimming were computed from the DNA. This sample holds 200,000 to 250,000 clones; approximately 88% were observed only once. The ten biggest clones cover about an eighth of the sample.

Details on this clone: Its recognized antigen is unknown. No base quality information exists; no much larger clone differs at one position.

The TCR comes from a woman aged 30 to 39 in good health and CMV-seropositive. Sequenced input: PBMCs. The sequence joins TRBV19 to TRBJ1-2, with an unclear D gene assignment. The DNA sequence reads TGTGCCAGTAGTATCGGGCGGCTGAACTATGGCTACACCTTC. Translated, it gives CASSIGRLNYGYTF.